Presented here are 18 T cell receptor beta chains from one specimen sequenced in a study of blood T cells in healthy people across ages. A second roughly 6 to 12 cycle PCR used barcoded and J-beta primers. TCRdb independently ran MiXCR on the 5' RACE reads; one entry per CDR3 protein. The table lists some 850,000 distinct CDR3 sequences, around a quarter of them singletons. This sample also appeared in a second study, on T cells of mothers and their children.

Sequenced sample: blood. These receptors came from a boy younger than 18 in good health.

The chain uses TRBV2 and TRBJ2-4; D remains ambiguous. V dropped 5 bases and J dropped 11 bases, with 16 bases sitting between them. Germline loops: CDR1 SNHLY, CDR2 FYNNEI. This CDR3 spans 13 amino acids. The CDR3 DNA follows: TGTGCCAGCAGTTCTCCTCACAGCGTCCTTCAGTACTTC. Amino acids: CASSSPHSVLQYF. The full variable domain, with the rest looked up from reference TRBV2 and TRBJ2-4, is EPEVTQTPSHQVTQMGQEVILRCVPISNHLYFYWYRQILGQKVEFLVSFYNNEISEKSEIFDDQFSVERPDGSNFTLKIRSTKLEDSAMYFCASSSPHSVLQYFGAGTRLSVL.

V and J are TRBV5-1 and TRBJ2-5, with 7 bases aligning to TRBD2. The CDR3 runs to 13 residues. The germline V gene has CDR1 SGHRS and CDR2 YFSETQ. The ends lost 4 bases at V and 5 bases at J; junction bases unmatched: 5. Here the CDR3 reads CASSQAGVETQYF. The CDR3 coding sequence is TGCGCCAGCAGCCAGGCGGGGGTTGAGACCCAGTACTTC.

The chain employs TRBV10-3 and TRBJ2-7, with TRBD2 matching 8 bases. Germline V gene lookup returns CDR1 ENHRY and CDR2 SYGVKD. J gave up 2 bases and V 2 bases, and 5 bases lay outside the gene matches. The length of the CDR3 is 15 residues. CDR3 protein: CAISERGGRTYEQYF. The CDR3 nucleotides are TGTGCCATCAGTGAGCGGGGGGGCCGGACCTACGAGCAGTACTTC.

This clonotype has more than one count but fewer than ten. The chain joins TRBV12-3 or TRBV12-4 to TRBJ2-1, with D perhaps matching TRBD1 or TRBD2 (7 bases each). Trimming took off 7 bases at V and 4 bases at J, with 20 bases between the two ends. The CDR3 length is 16 residues. The DNA for the CDR3 is TGTGCCAGCAATTCTGGGAGGGGGCGGTCTTACAATGAGCAGTTCTTC. It is translated as CASNSGRGRSYNEQFF.

The chain combines TRBV7-2 with TRBJ2-3; D gene uncertain. The CDR3 totals 12 residues. Germline CDR1 is SGHTA and CDR2 is FQGNSA. Between the trimmed V and J ends, which lost 5 bases and 6 bases, there was a span of 9 bases. The CDR3 DNA reads TGTGCCAGCAGCCCGCGTTATGATACGCAGTATTTT. It encodes CASSPRYDTQYF.

This sequence joins TRBV25-1 and TRBJ2-5; D not resolved. Between the trimmed V and J ends, which lost 0 bases and 0 bases, there was a span of 8 bases. Per germline, CDR1 MGHDK and CDR2 SYGVNS. CDR3 length equals 15 residues. CDR3 sequence (DNA): TGTGCCAGCAGTGAATATGGGGTGTACCAAGAGACCCAGTACTTC. Translation: CASSEYGVYQETQYF. Full variable domain (rest looked up from reference TRBV25-1 and TRBJ2-5): EADIYQTPRYLVIGTGKKITLECSQTMGHDKMYWYQQDPGMELHLIHYSYGVNSTEKGDLSSESTVSRIRTEHFPLTLESARPSHTSQYLCASSEYGVYQETQYFGPGTRLLVL.

This clonotype has more than one count but fewer than ten. V is TRBV6-6 and J is TRBJ1-2; maybe TRBD1 (5 bases). This CDR3 spans 13 amino acids. The ends were cut back, 8 bases at V and 8 bases at J, with 18 bases in the middle. Germline CDR1 MNHNY, CDR2 SVGAGI (reference sequence). This CDR3 is CASLPTEGYGYTF. For the CDR3, the DNA is TGTGCCAGCCTACCGACAGAGGGATACGGCTACACCTTC.

The V call is TRBV6-1, the J call TRBJ2-7; D ambiguous. The germline V gene has CDR1 MNHNS and CDR2 SASEGT. V gave up 10 bases and J gave up 0 bases, with 10 bases separating them. The CDR3 has 12 amino acids. The DNA of the CDR3 is TGTGCCATCAGACCTCTCTCCTACGAGCAGTACTTC. This codes for CAIRPLSYEQYF.

This clonotype turned up a few times. The chain carries TRBV28 and TRBJ2-7, with D possibly called TRBD1 or TRBD2 (5 bases each). The germline gives CDR1 MDHEN, CDR2 SYDVKM. Deletions cut 6 bases from V and 0 bases from J, with 15 bases between. The CDR3 totals 15 residues. CDR3 DNA sequence: TGTGCCAGCAGCATCTCCGGGACCTACTCCTACGAGCAGTACTTC. Residues: CASSISGTYSYEQYF.

In its sample, this clonotype was seen a few times. V usage is TRBV7-6 and J usage is TRBJ2-1, with TRBD1 matching 8 bases. CDR1 is SGHVS and CDR2 is FNYEAQ in the germline V gene. The junction had 10 bases not matched to a gene; V was cut back by 5 bases and J by 4 bases. CDR3 length: 16 residues. The CDR3 DNA reads as TGTGCCAGCAGCCTCACGTCCGGGACAGGTTACAATGAGCAGTTCTTC. This encodes CASSLTSGTGYNEQFF.

The CDR3, as DNA: TGCAGTGCTAGTAGACAGGGTAGCAATCAGCCCCAGCATTTT. It encodes CSASRQGSNQPQHF. This chain connects TRBV20-1 to TRBJ1-5; the match to TRBD1 covers 7 bases. J gave up 0 bases and V 3 bases, and 2 bases lay outside the gene matches. The CDR3 spans 14 residues. Germline lookup yields CDR1 DFQATT and CDR2 SNEGSKA (reference sequence).

The sample holds a few counts of this clonotype. This chain uses TRBV21-1 with TRBJ1-1; the table calls TRBD1, which could not be checked here. TRBV21-1 is a pseudogene segment. There are 16 residues in the CDR3. The CDR3 nucleotides read TGTGCCAGCAGCAAAGCGAGACAGGGCGAGGGGACTGAAGCTTTCTTT. It encodes CASSKARQGEGTEAFF.

This clonotype has only a few counts. The chain employs TRBV6-5 and TRBJ2-1; D is perhaps TRBD1 (5 bases). Germline V lookup: CDR1 MNHEY, CDR2 SVGAGI. The CDR3 length is 16 residues. The germline V and J ends were trimmed by 0 bases and 2 bases, with 11 bases remaining between them. The CDR3 region is CASSYSYRSAYNEQFF. The CDR3 DNA sequence: TGTGCCAGCAGTTACTCCTACAGGTCCGCCTACAATGAGCAGTTCTTC.

The rearrangement links TRBV20-1 to TRBJ2-2, with 7 bases matching TRBD2. This CDR3 comprises 15 residues. The ends lost 4 bases at V and 5 bases at J; junction bases unmatched: 10. Germline V gives CDR1 DFQATT, CDR2 SNEGSKA (reference sequence). CDR3 in DNA: TGCAGTGCTATGCTCAGCGGGCGGGAGACCGGGGAGCTGTTTTTT. This encodes CSAMLSGRETGELFF.

This sequence joins TRBV28 and TRBJ2-5; 8 nucleotides agree with TRBD1. Germline CDR1 is MDHEN and CDR2 is SYDVKM. The ends lost 4 bases at V and 4 bases at J; junction bases unmatched: 11. The CDR3 covers 16 residues. The CDR3 loop is CASSSPGTGNTETQYF. CDR3 nucleotide sequence: TGTGCCAGCAGTTCCCCGGGGACAGGCAATACAGAGACCCAGTACTTC. The whole variable domain, filled in from reference TRBV28 and TRBJ2-5, reads DVKVTQSSRYLVKRTGEKVFLECVQDMDHENMFWYRQDPGLGLRLIYFSYDVKMKEKGDIPEGYSVSREKKERFSLILESASTNQTSMYLCASSSPGTGNTETQYFGPGTRLLVL.

This clonotype was counted only a few times. The chain employs TRBV5-5 and TRBJ2-1; the match to TRBD1 covers 8 bases. The J segment lost 7 bases and the V segment lost 6 bases, leaving 15 bases of the junction unmatched. Germline lookup yields CDR1 SGHKS and CDR2 YYEKEE (reference sequence). The CDR3 contains 16 residues. CDR3 region: CASIPGGTGGKNEQFF. CDR3 DNA: TGTGCCAGCATCCCCGGGGGTACAGGGGGGAAGAATGAGCAGTTCTTC.

CDR3 bases: TGCGCCAGCAGCCAAGTCCCCAGCTCCTACGAGCAGTACTTC. It is translated as CASSQVPSSYEQYF. This chain links TRBV4-1 with TRBJ2-7; D is ambiguous. The CDR3 runs 14 residues. With 1 base removed from V and 0 bases from J, the gap between germline ends came to 7 bases. In germline, CDR1 is MGHRA, CDR2 YSYEKL.

In this sample, this clonotype turned up a few times. The chain has TRBV6-1 and TRBJ1-5; D not certain. This CDR3 comprises 15 residues. Germline CDR1 MNHNS, CDR2 SASEGT. Trimming removed 4 bases at V and 1 base at J, with 11 bases between. The CDR3 DNA reads as TGTGCCAGCAGTGGGGTAAGAGGGAGCAATCAGCCCCAGCATTTT. Protein product: CASSGVRGSNQPQHF.